This entry features one T cell receptor beta chain sequence. The antigen is undetermined. Scientists made TCR beta libraries using quantitative 5'-RACE with molecular barcodes. One entry per CDR3 protein results from TCRdb running MiXCR on the 5' RACE reads. The sample has about 840,000 distinct CDR3 sequences, around 11% seen once; the top ten hold around 0.51%. This entry belongs to a study of CD8 T cells in ankylosing spondylitis. Points from the study as a whole: Eight highly homologous variants formed a TCR beta motif that appeared characteristic of ankylosing spondylitis blood. Matched ankylosing spondylitis synovial fluid reportedly contained a significantly enriched population of disease-linked clones. Certain motif variants had earlier been reported in reactive arthritis synovial fluid and blood. As for the disease-linked clones, they showed a CD8+ phenotype and occurred at relatively low frequencies in peripheral blood.

The TCR was taken from a male donor with ankylosing spondylitis. The sequenced sample consisted of blood, either unsorted or a sorted T cell fraction (not recorded which).

The CDR3 coding sequence is TGTGCCACTAAGACAGGCCTAATGAACACTGAAGCTTTCTTT. Residues: CATKTGLMNTEAFF. This chain joins TRBV15 and TRBJ1-1, with D possibly matching TRBD1 (6 bases). V was shortened by 9 bases and J by 0 bases, with 14 bases between the two germline ends. This CDR3 has 14 residues. CDR1 is LNHNV and CDR2 is YYDKDF in the germline V gene (reference sequence).